One T cell receptor (beta chain) is described in this entry. As yet, its antigen is unknown. The data were obtained in a study of cytomegalovirus exposure and HLA in healthy donors. The PCR used 60 Vbeta and 13 Jbeta primers. Clones were sequenced by immunoSEQ multiplex PCR, and TCRdb holds only the in-frame ones, with some missing. The sample carries 80,000 to 130,000 clones, about 79% recorded once. Broader study findings: A later analysis showed HLA-associated TCR beta chains outstripping equally common others in clonal expansion.

Trimming took off 4 bases at V and 3 bases at J, with 10 bases between the two ends. The CDR3 runs 14 residues. CDR1 and CDR2 from the germline V gene are SGHTA and FQGNSA. Sequencing used PBMCs. The chain recombines TRBV7-2 with TRBJ1-5, with a possible D match to TRBD1 (6 bases). The receptor comes from a female donor in good health and CMV-seropositive. CDR3 bases: TGTGCCAGCAGCTACAGACAGGACAATCAGCCCCAGCATTTT. Translation: CASSYRQDNQPQHF.